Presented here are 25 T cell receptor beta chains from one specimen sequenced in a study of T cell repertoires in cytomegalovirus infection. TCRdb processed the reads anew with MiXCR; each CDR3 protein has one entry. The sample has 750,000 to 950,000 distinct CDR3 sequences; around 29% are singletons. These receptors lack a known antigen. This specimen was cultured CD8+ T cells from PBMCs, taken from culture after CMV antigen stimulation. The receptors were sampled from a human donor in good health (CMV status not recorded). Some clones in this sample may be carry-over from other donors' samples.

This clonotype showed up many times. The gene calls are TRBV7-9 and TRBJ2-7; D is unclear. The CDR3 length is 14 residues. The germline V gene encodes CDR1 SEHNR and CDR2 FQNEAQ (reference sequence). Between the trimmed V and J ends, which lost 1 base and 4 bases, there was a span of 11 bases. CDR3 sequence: CASSLGVGLYEQYF. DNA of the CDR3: TGTGCCAGCAGCTTAGGGGTAGGGTTGTACGAGCAGTACTTC.

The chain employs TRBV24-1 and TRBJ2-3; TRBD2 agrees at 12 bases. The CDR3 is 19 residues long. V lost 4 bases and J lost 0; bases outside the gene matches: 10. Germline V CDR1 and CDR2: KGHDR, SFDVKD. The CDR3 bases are TGTGCCACCAGTGACTCTCGGACTAGCGGGGTTCTGAGCACAGATACGCAGTATTTT. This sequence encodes CATSDSRTSGVLSTDTQYF.

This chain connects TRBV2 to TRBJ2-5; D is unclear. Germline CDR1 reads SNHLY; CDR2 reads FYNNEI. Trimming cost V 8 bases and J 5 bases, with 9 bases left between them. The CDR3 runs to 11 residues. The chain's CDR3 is CASLGLETQYF. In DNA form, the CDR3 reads TGTGCCAGCCTGGGTTTGGAGACCCAGTACTTC.

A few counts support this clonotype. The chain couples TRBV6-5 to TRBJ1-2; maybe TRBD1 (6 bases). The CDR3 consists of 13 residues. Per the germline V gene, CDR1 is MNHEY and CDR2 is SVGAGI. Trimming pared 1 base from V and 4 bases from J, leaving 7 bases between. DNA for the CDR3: TGTGCCAGCAGTTACTTGGGGGCCTATGGCTACACCTTC. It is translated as CASSYLGAYGYTF.

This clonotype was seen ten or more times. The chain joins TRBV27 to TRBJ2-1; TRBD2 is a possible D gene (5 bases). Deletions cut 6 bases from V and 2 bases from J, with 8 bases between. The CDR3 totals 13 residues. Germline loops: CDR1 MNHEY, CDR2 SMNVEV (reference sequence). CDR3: CASSPGTYNEQFF. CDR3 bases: TGTGCCAGCAGCCCCGGGACCTACAATGAGCAGTTCTTC.

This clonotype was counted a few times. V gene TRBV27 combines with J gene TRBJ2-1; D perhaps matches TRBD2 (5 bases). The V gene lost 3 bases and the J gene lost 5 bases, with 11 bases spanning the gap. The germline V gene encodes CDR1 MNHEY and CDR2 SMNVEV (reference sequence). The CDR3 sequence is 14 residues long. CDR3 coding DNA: TGTGCCAGCAGTTTTGGACTCGGAGACAATGAGCAGTTCTTC. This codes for CASSFGLGDNEQFF.

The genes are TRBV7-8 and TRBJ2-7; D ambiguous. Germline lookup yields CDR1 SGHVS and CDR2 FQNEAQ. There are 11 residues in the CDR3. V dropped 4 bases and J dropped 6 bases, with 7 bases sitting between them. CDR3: CASSYGPEQYF. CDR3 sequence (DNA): TGTGCCAGCAGCTACGGACCCGAGCAGTACTTC.

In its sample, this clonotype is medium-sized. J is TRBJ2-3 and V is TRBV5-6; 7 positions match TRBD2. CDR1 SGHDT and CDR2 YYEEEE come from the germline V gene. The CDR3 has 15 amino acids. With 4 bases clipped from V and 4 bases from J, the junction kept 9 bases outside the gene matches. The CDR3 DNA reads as TGTGCCAGCAGCGGCGTGGGGGGGGAAGCAGATACGCAGTATTTT. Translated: CASSGVGGEADTQYF.

For the CDR3, the DNA is TGTGCCAGTAGTCCAACAGGGCCTATCTACAATGAGCAGTTCTTC. It codes for CASSPTGPIYNEQFF. The chain is built from TRBV19 and TRBJ2-1, with D possibly TRBD1 on 6 matching bases. Germline V gives CDR1 LNHDA, CDR2 SQIVND (reference sequence). The V and J ends lost 5 bases and 3 bases respectively, with 14 bases between them. The CDR3 consists of 15 residues.

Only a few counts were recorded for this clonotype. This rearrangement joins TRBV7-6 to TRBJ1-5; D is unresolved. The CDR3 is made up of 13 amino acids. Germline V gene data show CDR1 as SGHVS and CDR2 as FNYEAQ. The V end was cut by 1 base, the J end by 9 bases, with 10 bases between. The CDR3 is CASSLGGPGPQHF. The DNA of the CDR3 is TGTGCCAGCAGCTTAGGAGGTCCTGGGCCCCAGCATTTT.

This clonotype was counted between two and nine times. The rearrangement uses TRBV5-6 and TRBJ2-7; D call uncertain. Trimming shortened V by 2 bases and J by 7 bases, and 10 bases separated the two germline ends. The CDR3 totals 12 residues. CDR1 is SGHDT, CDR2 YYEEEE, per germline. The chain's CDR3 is CASSFISREQYF. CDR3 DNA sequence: TGTGCCAGCAGCTTCATTAGCAGGGAGCAGTACTTC.

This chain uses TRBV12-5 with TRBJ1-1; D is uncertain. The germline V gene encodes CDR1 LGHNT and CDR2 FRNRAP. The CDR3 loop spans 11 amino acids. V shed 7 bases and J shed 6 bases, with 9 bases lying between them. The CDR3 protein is CASALGAEAFF. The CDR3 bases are TGTGCTAGTGCGCTTGGGGCTGAAGCTTTCTTT.

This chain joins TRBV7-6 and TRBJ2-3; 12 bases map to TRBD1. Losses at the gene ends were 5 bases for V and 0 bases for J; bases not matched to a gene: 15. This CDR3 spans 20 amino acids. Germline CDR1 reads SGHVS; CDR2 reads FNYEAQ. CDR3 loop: CASSPNTGQGADPSTDTQYF. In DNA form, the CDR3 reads TGTGCCAGCAGCCCTAACACGGGACAGGGGGCGGACCCTAGCACAGATACGCAGTATTTT.

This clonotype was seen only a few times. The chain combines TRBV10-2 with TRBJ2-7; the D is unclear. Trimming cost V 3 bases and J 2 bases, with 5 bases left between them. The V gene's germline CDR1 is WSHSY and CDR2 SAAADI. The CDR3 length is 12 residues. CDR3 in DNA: TGCGCCAGCAGTGACTTAACCTACGAGCAGTACTTC. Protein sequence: CASSDLTYEQYF.

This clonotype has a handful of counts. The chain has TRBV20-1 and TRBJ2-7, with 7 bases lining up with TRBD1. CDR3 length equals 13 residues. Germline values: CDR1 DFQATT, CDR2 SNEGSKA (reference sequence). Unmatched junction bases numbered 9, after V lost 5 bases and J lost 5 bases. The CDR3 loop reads CSAPTGDTNEQYV. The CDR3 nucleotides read TGCAGTGCTCCTACAGGGGACACAAACGAGCAGTACGTC.

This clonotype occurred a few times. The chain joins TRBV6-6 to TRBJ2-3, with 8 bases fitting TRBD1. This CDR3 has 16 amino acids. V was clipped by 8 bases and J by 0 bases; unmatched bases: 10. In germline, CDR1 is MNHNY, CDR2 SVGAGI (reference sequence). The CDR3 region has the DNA TGTGCCAGCTTCGGACAGGGATATCCTAGCACAGATACGCAGTATTTT. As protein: CASFGQGYPSTDTQYF.

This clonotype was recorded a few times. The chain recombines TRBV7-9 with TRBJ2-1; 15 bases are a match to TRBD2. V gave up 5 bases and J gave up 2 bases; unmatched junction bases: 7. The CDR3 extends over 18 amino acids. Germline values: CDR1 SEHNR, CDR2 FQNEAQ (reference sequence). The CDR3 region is CASSVGLAGGPTYNEQFF. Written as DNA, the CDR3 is TGTGCCAGCAGCGTAGGACTAGCGGGGGGGCCCACCTACAATGAGCAGTTCTTC. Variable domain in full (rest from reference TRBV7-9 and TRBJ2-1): DTGVSQNPRHKITKRGQNVTFRCDPISEHNRLYWYRQTLGQGPEFLTYFQNEAQLEKSRLLSDRFSAERPKGSFSTLEIQRTEQGDSAMYLCASSVGLAGGPTYNEQFFGPGTRLTVL.

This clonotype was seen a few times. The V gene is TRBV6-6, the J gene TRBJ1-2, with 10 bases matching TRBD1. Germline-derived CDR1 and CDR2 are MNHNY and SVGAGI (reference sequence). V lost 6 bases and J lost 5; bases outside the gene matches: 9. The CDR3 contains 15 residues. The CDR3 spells CASRSPGQGNYGYTF. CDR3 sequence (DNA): TGTGCCAGCAGGTCTCCGGGACAGGGGAATTATGGCTACACCTTC.

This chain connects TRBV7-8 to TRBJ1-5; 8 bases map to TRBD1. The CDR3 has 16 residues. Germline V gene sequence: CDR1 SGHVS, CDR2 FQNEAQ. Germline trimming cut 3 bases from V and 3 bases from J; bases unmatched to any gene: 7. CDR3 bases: TGTGCCAGCAGCTTCTCGGACAGGGAGGTCAATCAGCCCCAGCATTTT. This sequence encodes CASSFSDREVNQPQHF.

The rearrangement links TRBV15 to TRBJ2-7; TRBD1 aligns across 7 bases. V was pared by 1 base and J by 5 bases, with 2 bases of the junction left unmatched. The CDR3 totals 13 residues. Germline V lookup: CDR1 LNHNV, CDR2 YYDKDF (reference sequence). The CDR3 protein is CATSRGQGHEQYV. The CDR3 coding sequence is TGTGCCACCAGCAGAGGACAGGGCCACGAGCAGTACGTC.

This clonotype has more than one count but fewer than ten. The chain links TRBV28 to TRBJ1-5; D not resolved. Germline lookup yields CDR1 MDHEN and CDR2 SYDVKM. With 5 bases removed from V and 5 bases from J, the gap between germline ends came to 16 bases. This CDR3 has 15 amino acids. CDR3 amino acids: CASSPRSHSDQPQHF. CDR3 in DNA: TGTGCCAGCAGTCCCCGAAGTCACTCTGATCAGCCCCAGCATTTT.

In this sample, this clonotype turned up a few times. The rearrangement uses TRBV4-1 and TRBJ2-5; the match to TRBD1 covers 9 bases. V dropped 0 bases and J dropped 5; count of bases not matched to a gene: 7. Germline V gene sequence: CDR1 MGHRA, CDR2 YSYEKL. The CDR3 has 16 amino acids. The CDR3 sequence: CASSQDIGGTGETQYF. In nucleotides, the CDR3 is TGCGCCAGCAGCCAAGATATAGGAGGGACAGGGGAGACCCAGTACTTC.

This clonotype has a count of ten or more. CDR3 nucleotide sequence: TGTGCCAGTTGGTATAAGGCCGCGAACACCGGGGAGCTGTTTTTT. It yields the protein CASWYKAANTGELFF. The J gene is TRBJ2-2, the V gene TRBV6-6; D not certain. V dropped 9 bases and J dropped 0 bases, with 14 bases sitting between them. Germline CDR1 reads MNHNY; CDR2 reads SVGAGI (reference sequence). The CDR3 is 15 residues long.

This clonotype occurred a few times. The CDR3 bases are TGTGCCAGCAGCCCGCCTAGCGGGGGGGCGAACACCGGGGAGCTGTTTTTT. It codes for CASSPPSGGANTGELFF. The V and J genes are TRBV4-2 and TRBJ2-2; TRBD2 matches at 12 bases. The length of the CDR3 is 17 residues. Germline V CDR1 and CDR2: LGHNA, YNFKEQ. The junction had 3 bases not matched to a gene; V was cut back by 4 bases and J by 0 bases.

The CDR3 protein is CASRSGTTSIDTQYF. The CDR3 coding sequence is TGTGCCAGCAGATCCGGGACGACTTCTATAGATACGCAGTATTTT. The chain combines TRBV28 with TRBJ2-3; D is possibly TRBD1 or TRBD2 (5 bases each). The CDR3 is 15 residues long. In germline, CDR1 is MDHEN, CDR2 SYDVKM. Trimming pared 6 bases from V and 5 bases from J, leaving 18 bases between.